This is a list of T cell receptor beta chains from one sample in a study of monozygotic twins with cystic fibrosis. Clones were sequenced by immunoSEQ multiplex PCR, and TCRdb holds only the in-frame ones, with some missing. The sample lists about 35,000 clones, over 60% seen once, with less than 0.9% in the top ten. Sequenced input: blood. Receptors were obtained from a girl between 5 and 17 years old with cystic fibrosis. Both conserved end residues are trimmed from each CDR3.

j_call v_call cdr3_length cdr3_aa
TRBJ2-2 TRBV9 11 ASSVTLTGELF
TRBJ2-7 TRBV6-6 10 ASSPRGYEQY
TRBJ2-1 TRBV7-9 10 ASSSTSGAGF
TRBJ2-7 TRBV30 11 ARSSGSTTEQY
TRBJ2-6 TRBV30 11 ASGKAGANVLT
TRBJ2-5 TRBV7-9 13 ASSLRQGAVETQY
TRBJ1-2 TRBV9 11 ASSPTGEHGYT
TRBJ2-6 TRBV13 17 ASSETTGTFSSGANVLT
TRBJ1-5 TRBV6-6 14 ASTESWDTNNQPQH
TRBJ2-3 TRBV6-6 13 ASSYSSGTTDTQY
TRBJ2-2 TRBV27 10 ASGLNTGELF
TRBJ1-1 TRBV7-2 16 ASSLDLGQGAYNTEAF
TRBJ2-5 TRBV19 13 ASSHRGRGGETQY
TRBJ1-1 TRBV5-6 16 ASRLTGKPLSGFTEAF
TRBJ2-4 TRBV27 13 ASSALGLAENIQY
TRBJ2-1 TRBV29-1 13 SVATSGGAYNEQF
TRBJ2-1 TRBV9 12 ASSSRDSYNEQF
TRBJ1-5 TRBV15 15 ATSRDLFQGTNQPQH
TRBJ1-2 TRBV19 14 ASSPTWGQINYGYT
TRBJ2-3 TRBV30 17 AWSVYPPGMTGGADTQY
TRBJ1-4 TRBV4-3 15 ASSQDGPGATNEKLF
TRBJ2-7 TRBV7-2 12 ASSHGDRAFEQY
TRBJ1-3 TRBV6-5 13 ASSPRWGYGNTIY
TRBJ2-3 TRBV19 10 ATSILGDTQY
TRBJ2-6 TRBV19 15 ASSNRASISGANVLT
TRBJ1-5 TRBV28 13 ASSTGGVGNQPQH
TRBJ2-2 TRBV25-1 12 ASMSDFYTGELF
TRBJ1-4 TRBV9 13 ASSPRQGSGEKLF
TRBJ2-5 TRBV9 13 ASSRELAGGETQY
TRBJ1-5 TRBV6-6 13 ASTDNGYSNQPQH
TRBJ1-4 TRBV30 13 AWSVSEVSNEKLF
TRBJ2-4 TRBV5-1 11 ASSYATGDIQY
TRBJ1-4 TRBV2 10 ASSTTGEKLF
TRBJ2-5 TRBV7-2 17 ASSLVRGLAGGTMETQY
TRBJ2-2 TRBV27 10 ASSRLTGELF
TRBJ1-2 TRBV7-9 10 ASSSSGGGYT
TRBJ2-1 TRBV29-1 12 SVGQTVSYNEQF
TRBJ1-1 TRBV2 12 ASTRDRANTEAF
TRBJ2-7 TRBV30 13 AWSVEGLAGYEQY
TRBJ2-3 TRBV29-1 12 SVEAGIHTDTQY
TRBJ1-5 TRBV30 13 AWSVGQGVRQPQH
TRBJ1-2 TRBV29-1 11 SVQAGSGYGYT
TRBJ2-1 TRBV27 12 ASSFDPSYNEQF
TRBJ2-1 TRBV7-9 13 ASSGTSGRMNEQF
TRBJ2-4 TRBV5-6 14 ASSLVGQGARNIQY
TRBJ2-3 TRBV5-4 12 ASSRRTGEDTQY
TRBJ1-2 TRBV7-2 11 ASSYRTGYGYT
TRBJ1-2 TRBV6-6 13 ASRRTGGLRYGYT
TRBJ2-1 TRBV7-3 14 ASSSREASSYNEQF
TRBJ1-4 TRBV9 13 ASSATASTNEKLF
TRBJ2-1 TRBV10-3 13 AISESLAGVNEQF
TRBJ2-7 TRBV5-5 12 ASSIGTSGYEQY
TRBJ2-5 TRBV29-1 10 SVDPSRETQY
TRBJ1-1 TRBV5-4 12 ASSSRSLNTEAF
TRBJ1-5 TRBV27 9 ASGQGEPQH